This T cell receptor beta chain was retrieved from a study of blood T cells in healthy people across ages (dated by TCRdb to between 2014 and 2017). For context, the study as a whole: In model experiments, template switching captured about one uniquely barcoded TCR beta cDNA molecule for every two T cells. The study measured age-related changes in TCR beta repertoire diversity using deep sequencing normalized with unique cDNA molecular identifiers. The donors were split into four age groups: young (average around 15 years), middle-aged (around 40), aged (around 67) and long-lived (roughly 86). To avoid experimental bias, donors of different ages were spread randomly across the sequencing lanes. The study analyzed two additional independent replicas of 1 million unique cDNA reads from the same blood draw for two donors, one aged 18 to 30 and one aged 80 or older. Paper-wide results and their limitations: As age increased, observed TCR beta diversity per million T cells dropped in a roughly linear way, and a significant reduction was already evident by age approximately 40. Because profiling used bulk unsorted PBMCs, naive and antigen-experienced compartments could not be compared conclusively. There was a strong correlation between observed TCR beta diversity and the percentage of naive T cells measured by flow cytometry. Because donor CMV infection status was unknown, age-related changes in expanded clonotypes were potentially confounded. Compared with the aged group, more naive CD4+ T cells, fewer expanded clones and increased TCR diversity were shown by the long-lived group, suggesting age selection. Estimates of total diversity based on one million sequenced T cells were regarded as lower bounds and as underestimates.

Notes on this clonotype: What antigen it recognizes has not been identified. No base quality information exists; no much larger clone differs at one position.

Receptor libraries were prepared by 5' RACE. Sequencing took place on an Illumina HiSeq 2500. A second roughly 7 to 11 cycle PCR used a sample-barcoded 5' primer and a J-beta primer mix. Each TCR beta cDNA molecule received a unique molecular identifier from a template-switch 5' adaptor carrying 12 random nucleotides. Each sample yielded at least 2.5 million CDR3-containing paired-end reads. The Mint cDNA synthesis kit, primed by a TRBC-specific oligonucleotide, was used to synthesize first-strand cDNA from all RNA. After uracil-DNA glycosylase treatment, a first 18-cycle PCR used universal primers M1SS and BC2_uni_R on all cDNA. On the study's bioinformatics: Each sample was normalized by randomly selecting 1 million high-quality reads, each carrying a distinct molecular identifier. Reads sharing molecular identifiers were discarded rather than binned into consensus sequences. MiTCR, with a Q25 quality threshold and the strictest error-elimination algorithm, was used for CDR3 identification, clonotype clustering and error correction. A nonparametric unseen species model with Euler transformation was used to estimate lower-bound total TCR beta diversity. The public sequencing data were trimmed at Q25 with fastp and processed into clonotypes with MiXCR by TCRdb, which kept only in-frame beta chains. For every CDR3 protein sequence, its rows merge into one entry that carries the most common genes and DNA. The V and J calls follow TCRdb's processing rather than the paper's. Within this sample are hundreds of thousands of distinct CDR3 sequences, with roughly 56% of them counted one time only. Around 24% of the sample rests with the top ten.

From cysteine to phenylalanine, the CDR3 is 14 amino acids long. Just the 42-base CDR3 DNA is kept, in frame starting at base 1. V is trimmed back by 8 bases and J by 7 bases, and the junction contains 6 bases that no gene match accounts for. Systemically healthy Caucasian individuals from Russia, approximately 39 in total and aged roughly 6 to 95 years, were included as donors. Each donor gave about 9.7 milliliters of peripheral blood, drawn into EDTA-treated Vacutainer tubes. PBMCs were isolated by Ficoll-Paque density-gradient centrifugation, with at least 6 million obtained per sample. Total RNA, at least 6 micrograms per sample, was extracted from PBMCs with Trizol reagent. For every donor, an aliquot of PBMCs went through flow cytometry to measure the percentages of naive CD45RAhigh/CD27high T cells.

The receptor comes from a man aged 35-49 years in good health. This chain joins TRBV12-3 or TRBV12-4 to TRBJ2-1, and 12 junctional nucleotides match TRBD2. The material sequenced was blood. The CDR3 loop reads CASSGLAGMNEQFF. The DNA sequence reads TGTGCCAGCTCCGGACTAGCGGGGATGAATGAGCAGTTCTTC.